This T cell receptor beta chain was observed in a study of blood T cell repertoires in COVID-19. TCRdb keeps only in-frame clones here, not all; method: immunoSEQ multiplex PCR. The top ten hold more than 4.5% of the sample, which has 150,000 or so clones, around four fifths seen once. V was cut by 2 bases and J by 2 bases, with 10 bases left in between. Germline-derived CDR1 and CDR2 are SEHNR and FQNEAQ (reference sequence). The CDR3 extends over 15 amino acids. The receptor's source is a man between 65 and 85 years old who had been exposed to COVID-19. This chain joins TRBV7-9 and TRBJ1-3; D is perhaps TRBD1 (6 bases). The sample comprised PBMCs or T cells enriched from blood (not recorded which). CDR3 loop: CASSLTGQTGNTIYF. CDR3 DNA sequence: TGTGCCAGCAGCTTAACCGGACAGACTGGAAACACCATATATTTT.